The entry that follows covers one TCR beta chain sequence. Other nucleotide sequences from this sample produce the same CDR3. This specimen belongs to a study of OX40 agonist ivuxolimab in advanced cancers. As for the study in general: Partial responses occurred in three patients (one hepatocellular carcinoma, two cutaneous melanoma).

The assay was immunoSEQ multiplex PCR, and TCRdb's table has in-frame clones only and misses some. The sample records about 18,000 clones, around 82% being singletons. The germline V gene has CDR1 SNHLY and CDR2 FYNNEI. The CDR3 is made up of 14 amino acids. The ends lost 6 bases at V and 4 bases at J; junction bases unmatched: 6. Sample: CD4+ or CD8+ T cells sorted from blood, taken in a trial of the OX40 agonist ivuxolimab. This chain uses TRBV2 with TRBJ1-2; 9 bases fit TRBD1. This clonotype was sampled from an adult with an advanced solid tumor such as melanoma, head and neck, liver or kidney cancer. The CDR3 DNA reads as TGTGCCAGCAGCGTACAGGGGGCCGGCTATGGCTACACCTTC. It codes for CASSVQGAGYGYTF.